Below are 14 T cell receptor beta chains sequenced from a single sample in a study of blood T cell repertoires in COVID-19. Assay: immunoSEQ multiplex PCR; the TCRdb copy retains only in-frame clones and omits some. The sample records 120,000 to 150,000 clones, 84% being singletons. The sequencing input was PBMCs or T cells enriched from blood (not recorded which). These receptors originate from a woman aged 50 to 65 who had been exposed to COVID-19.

The CDR3 protein is CASSDSGAGYTF. The CDR3 DNA sequence: TGTGCCAGCAGTGATTCAGGGGCTGGCTACACCTTC. This chain uses TRBV6-4 with TRBJ1-2, with D tentatively TRBD1 (6 bases). The CDR3 extends over 12 amino acids. The germline CDR1 and CDR2 sequences are MRHNA and SNTAGT. Trimming removed 3 bases at V and 7 bases at J, with 9 bases between.

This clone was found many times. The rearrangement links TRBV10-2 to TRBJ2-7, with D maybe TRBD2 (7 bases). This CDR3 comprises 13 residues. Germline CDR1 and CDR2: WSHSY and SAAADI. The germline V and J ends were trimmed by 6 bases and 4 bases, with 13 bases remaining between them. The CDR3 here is CASSSGGGYEQYF. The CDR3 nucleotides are TGCGCCAGCAGCTCGGGGGGCGGTTACGAGCAGTACTTC.

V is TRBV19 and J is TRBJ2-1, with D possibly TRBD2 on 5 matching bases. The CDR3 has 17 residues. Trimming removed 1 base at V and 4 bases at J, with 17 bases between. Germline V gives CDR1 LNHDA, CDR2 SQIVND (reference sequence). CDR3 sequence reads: CASSIGGPPSRYNEQFF. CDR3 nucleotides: TGTGCCAGTAGTATAGGAGGGCCCCCCTCGAGATACAATGAGCAGTTCTTC.

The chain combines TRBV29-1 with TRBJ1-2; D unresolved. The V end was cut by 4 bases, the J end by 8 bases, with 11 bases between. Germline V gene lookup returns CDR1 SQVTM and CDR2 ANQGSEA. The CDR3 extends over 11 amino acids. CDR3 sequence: CSVVAGWGYTF. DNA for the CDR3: TGCAGCGTTGTCGCGGGTTGGGGCTACACCTTC.

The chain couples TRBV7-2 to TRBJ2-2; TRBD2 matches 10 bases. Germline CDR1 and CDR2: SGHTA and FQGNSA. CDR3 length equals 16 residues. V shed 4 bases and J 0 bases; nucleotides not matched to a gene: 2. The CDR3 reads CASSSTSGTNTGELFF. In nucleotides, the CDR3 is TGTGCCAGCAGCTCAACTAGCGGGACGAACACCGGGGAGCTGTTTTTT.

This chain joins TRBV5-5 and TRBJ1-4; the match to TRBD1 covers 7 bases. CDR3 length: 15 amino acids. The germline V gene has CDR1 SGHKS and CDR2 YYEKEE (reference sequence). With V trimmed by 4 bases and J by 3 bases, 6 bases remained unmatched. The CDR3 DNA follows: TGTGCCAGCAGCCGAACCGGGACAGCTAATGAAAAACTGTTTTTT. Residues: CASSRTGTANEKLFF.

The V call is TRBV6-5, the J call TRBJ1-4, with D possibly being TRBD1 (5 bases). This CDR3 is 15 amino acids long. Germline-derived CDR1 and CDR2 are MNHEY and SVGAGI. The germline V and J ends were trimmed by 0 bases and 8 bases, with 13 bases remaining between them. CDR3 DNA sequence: TGTGCCAGCAGTTACTCGAGACAGTTCGGCGAAAAACTGTTTTTT. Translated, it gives CASSYSRQFGEKLFF.

The CDR3 loop is CASSQDWLATNEKLFF. DNA for the CDR3: TGCGCCAGCAGCCAAGACTGGCTTGCAACTAATGAAAAACTGTTTTTT. The chain joins TRBV4-1 to TRBJ1-4, with unresolved D. With 0 bases removed from V and 0 bases from J, the gap between germline ends came to 8 bases. Germline assignment: CDR1 MGHRA and CDR2 YSYEKL. CDR3 length equals 16 residues.

The CDR3 bases are TGTGCCAGCAGTTATGTTAGGGGGCCTCTGAACACTGAAGCTTTCTTT. As protein: CASSYVRGPLNTEAFF. This sequence joins TRBV6-2 or TRBV6-3 and TRBJ1-1; TRBD1 matches at 7 bases. Germline CDR1 MNHEY, CDR2 SVGEGT. Germline trimming cut 3 bases from V and 0 bases from J; bases unmatched to any gene: 7. This CDR3 region has 16 residues.

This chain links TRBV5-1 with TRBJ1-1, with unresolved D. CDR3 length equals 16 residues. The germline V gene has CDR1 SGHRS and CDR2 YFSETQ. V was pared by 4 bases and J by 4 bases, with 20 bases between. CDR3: CASSQESGMRPTEAFF. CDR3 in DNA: TGCGCCAGCAGCCAGGAATCGGGGATGAGGCCCACTGAAGCTTTCTTT. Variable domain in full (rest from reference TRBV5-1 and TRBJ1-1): KAGVTQTPRYLIKTRGQQVTLSCSPISGHRSVSWYQQTPGQGLQFLFEYFSETQRNKGNFPGRFSGRQFSNSRSEMNVSTLELGDSALYLCASSQESGMRPTEAFFGQGTRLTVV.

The CDR3 reads CASGGLAGNTQYF. CDR3 in DNA: TGTGCCAGCGGGGGACTAGCGGGGAATACGCAGTATTTT. The rearrangement joins TRBV9 to TRBJ2-3; 13 bases are shared with TRBD2. V shed 7 bases, J shed 7 bases, and the junction held 3 bases outside the gene matches. The V gene's germline CDR1 is SGDLS and CDR2 YYNGEE. The CDR3 length is 13 residues. The full variable domain, rest sourced from reference TRBV9 and TRBJ2-3, is DSGVTQTPKHLITATGQRVTLRCSPRSGDLSVYWYQQSLDQGLQFLIQYYNGEERAKGNILERFSAQQFPDLHSELNLSSLELGDSALYFCASGGLAGNTQYFGPGTRLTVL.

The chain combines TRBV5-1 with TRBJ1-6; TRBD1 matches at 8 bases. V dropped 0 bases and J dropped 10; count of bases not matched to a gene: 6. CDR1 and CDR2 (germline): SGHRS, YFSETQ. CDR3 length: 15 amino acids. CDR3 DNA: TGCGCCAGCAGCTTGGGGACAGGGTCTTACTCACCCCTCCACTTT. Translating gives CASSLGTGSYSPLHF.

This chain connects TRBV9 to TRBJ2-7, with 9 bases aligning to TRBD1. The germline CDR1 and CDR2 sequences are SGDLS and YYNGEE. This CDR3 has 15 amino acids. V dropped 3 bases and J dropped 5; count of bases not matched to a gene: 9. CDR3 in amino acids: CASSAGTGGVHEQYF. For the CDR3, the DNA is TGTGCCAGCAGCGCCGGAACAGGGGGCGTGCACGAGCAGTACTTC.

The CDR3 DNA sequence: TGTGCCAGCAGCCGCTGGCGGGTCAGCCCCCAGCATTTT. This translates into CASSRWRVSPQHF. The chain uses TRBV21-1 and TRBJ1-5. TRBV21-1 is a pseudogene segment. The CDR3 runs to 13 residues.